A single sample gave rise to the 9 T cell receptor beta chains below, sequenced in a study of blood T cell repertoires in COVID-19. Clones were read by immunoSEQ multiplex PCR, and TCRdb kept only the in-frame ones, dropping some. Here the sample spans tens of thousands of clones, 85% to 90% being singletons. Sequencing was carried out using peripheral blood. Every receptor here comes from a man aged 55 to 69 with active COVID-19.

The chain uses TRBV20-1 and TRBJ2-7; TRBD1 is a possible D gene (6 bases). Looked up from germline, CDR1 is DFQATT and CDR2 is SNEGSKA (reference sequence). The V end was cut by 3 bases, the J end by 2 bases, with 17 bases between. CDR3 size: 15 residues. The CDR3 coding sequence is TGCAGTGCTAGTCTGGCAGGGAAGGGGGCCTACGAGCAGTACTTC. It codes for CSASLAGKGAYEQYF.

The rearrangement joins TRBV12-3 or TRBV12-4 to TRBJ2-7; 8 positions match TRBD2. The CDR3 is made up of 11 amino acids. V trimming: 7 bases; J trimming: 7 bases; junction bases outside the gene matches: 3. In DNA, the CDR3 is TGTGCCAGCACCATAGCGGGGGAGCAGTACTTC. Encoded protein: CASTIAGEQYF.

V gene TRBV5-1 combines with J gene TRBJ2-5, with 9 bases matching TRBD2. The CDR3 is made up of 15 amino acids. J was trimmed by 4 bases and V by 2 bases; bases with no gene match: 6. CDR1 is SGHRS and CDR2 is YFSETQ in the germline V gene. CDR3 amino acids: CASSFLAGSGETQYF. CDR3 in DNA: TGCGCCAGCAGCTTCCTAGCGGGATCAGGAGAGACCCAGTACTTC.

This chain uses TRBV5-4 with TRBJ2-1; possibly TRBD2 for D (6 bases). The CDR3 is 11 amino acids. Trimming pared 4 bases from V and 14 bases from J, leaving 13 bases between. Germline assignment: CDR1 SGHNT and CDR2 YYREEE (reference sequence). CDR3 loop: CASSQSGQEFF. CDR3 nucleotide sequence: TGTGCCAGCAGCCAAAGCGGGCAGGAGTTCTTC.

The chain couples TRBV4-3 to TRBJ1-1; 8 positions agree with TRBD1. Germline V gene sequence: CDR1 LGHNA, CDR2 YSLEER. Unmatched junction bases numbered 3, after V lost 0 bases and J lost 3 bases. The CDR3 spans 15 residues. In nucleotides, the CDR3 is TGCGCCAGCAGCCAAGAAAACAGGGGGTACACTGAAGCTTTCTTT. This translates into CASSQENRGYTEAFF.

CDR3 loop: CASSQGSDRIIWSYEQYF. The CDR3 DNA reads TGTGCCAGCAGCCAAGGAAGTGACAGGATCATTTGGTCCTACGAGCAGTACTTC. The J gene is TRBJ2-7, the V gene TRBV14; tentatively, D is TRBD1 (6 bases). The germline V gene has CDR1 SGHDN and CDR2 FVKESK. The germline V and J ends were trimmed by 1 base and 1 base, with 20 bases remaining between them. The CDR3 has 18 amino acids.

The chain employs TRBV7-2 and TRBJ1-5, with TRBD1 as a possible D gene (5 bases). This CDR3 spans 14 amino acids. The ends were cut back, 5 bases at V and 5 bases at J, with 13 bases in the middle. Germline loops: CDR1 SGHTA, CDR2 FQGNSA. CDR3 in DNA: TGTGCCAGCAGCCGGTGGGGCAGCCATCAGCCCCAGCATTTT. It specifies CASSRWGSHQPQHF.

The chain couples TRBV18 to TRBJ2-5, with 8 bases matching TRBD1. Germline V CDR1 and CDR2: KGHSH, LQKENI. The CDR3 runs to 16 residues. The V gene end was trimmed by 1 base and the J gene end by 0 bases; junction bases not matched to a gene: 4. The CDR3 here is CASSPLDRGNQETQYF. CDR3 bases: TGTGCCAGCTCACCACTTGACAGGGGCAACCAAGAGACCCAGTACTTC.

V usage is TRBV4-3 and J usage is TRBJ2-7; weak D call: TRBD2 (5 bases). The germline V gene encodes CDR1 LGHNA and CDR2 YSLEER. The CDR3 is made up of 15 amino acids. V shed 0 bases and J shed 4 bases, with 13 bases lying between them. The CDR3 reads CASSQDEGLSYEQYF. CDR3 in DNA: TGCGCCAGCAGCCAAGATGAGGGTCTCTCGTACGAGCAGTACTTC.